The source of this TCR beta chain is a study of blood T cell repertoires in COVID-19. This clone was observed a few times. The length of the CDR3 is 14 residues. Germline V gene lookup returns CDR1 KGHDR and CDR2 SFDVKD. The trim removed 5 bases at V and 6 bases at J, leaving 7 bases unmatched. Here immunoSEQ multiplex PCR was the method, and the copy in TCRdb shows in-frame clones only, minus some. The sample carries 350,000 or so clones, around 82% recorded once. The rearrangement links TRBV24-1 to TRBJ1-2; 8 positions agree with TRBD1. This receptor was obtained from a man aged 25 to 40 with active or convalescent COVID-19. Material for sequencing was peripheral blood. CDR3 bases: TGTGCCACCAGTGGGTTGGGACAGGCCCATGGCTACACCTTC. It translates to CATSGLGQAHGYTF.